This record concerns one T cell receptor beta chain sequence. The antigen remains unidentified. The sample originates from a study of cytomegalovirus exposure and HLA in healthy donors. Study-wide background: Researchers previously reported finding about 110 million unique TCR beta sequences from roughly 170 million T cells. Whole-study findings and limits: In an earlier analysis, in approximately 630 donors, most V segments appeared productive either ~87% or ~30% of the time. A missense DCLRE1C variant was associated with V- and J-gene trimming of TCR beta chains in a later analysis, and an independent cohort replicated the association.

The length of the CDR3 is 16 residues. The germline gives CDR1 SGHAT, CDR2 FQNNGV. V lost 3 bases and J 4 bases, leaving 18 bases between the germline ends. The PCR ran on 60 Vbeta and 13 Jbeta primers. Under the authors' procedure: Later reanalysis found 60 million to 90 million unique TCR beta chains, around 11 million of them shared. Generated by immunoSEQ multiplex PCR, the TCRdb table keeps only in-frame clones and is missing some. For V, J and clone size, that table is used; D and trimming come from the DNA. This table has about 160,000 clones, roughly 77% appearing once. This chain joins TRBV11-2 and TRBJ2-5; D possibly corresponds to TRBD2 (7 bases). The source material was PBMCs. This TCR came from a woman aged 18-30 years in good health and CMV-seronegative. The CDR3 DNA reads as TGTGCCAGCAGCTTTCTGGGGGGCGGGGGAGGAGAGACCCAGTACTTC. Translation: CASSFLGGGGGETQYF.